A single sample is the source of the 4 T cell receptor beta chains below, sequenced in a study of blood T cells in healthy people across ages. A second PCR, run for roughly 7 to 12 cycles, used a sample-barcoded 5' primer plus a J-beta primer mix. TCRdb independently ran MiXCR on the 5' RACE reads; one entry per CDR3 protein. There are 750,000 to 850,000 distinct CDR3 sequences in the sample; around 25% occur only once, and approximately 3.7% lies in the top ten. These data were also filed under a second study, of T cells of mothers and their children.

Specimen: blood. These receptors came from a boy younger than 18 in good health.

The sample holds a few counts of this clonotype. This chain connects TRBV6-2 or TRBV6-3 to TRBJ2-5; 9 nucleotides match TRBD2. Germline V CDR1 and CDR2: MNHEY, SVGEGT. This CDR3 comprises 16 residues. Trimming at V came to 6 bases and at J to 2 bases, leaving 10 bases not matched to a gene. The CDR3 DNA reads TGTGCCAGCAGCATCGGCGTGACTAGCGGACAAGAGACCCAGTACTTC. Translated, it gives CASSIGVTSGQETQYF.

This clonotype appeared a few times. The chain joins TRBV29-1 to TRBJ2-1; D possibly corresponds to TRBD2 (6 bases). This CDR3 region has 13 residues. V lost 7 bases to trimming and J lost 2 bases, with 12 bases between them. CDR1 and CDR2 from the germline V gene are SQVTM and ANQGSEA. The CDR3 loop is CSAGAGPYNEQFF. CDR3 DNA: TGCAGCGCTGGGGCGGGGCCCTACAATGAGCAGTTCTTC.

The DNA of the CDR3 is TGTGCCAGCTGGGGACAACGGGTAAATCAGCCCCAGCATTTT. Translating it yields CASWGQRVNQPQHF. The J gene is TRBJ1-5, the V gene TRBV6-1, with a possible D match to TRBD1 (6 bases). The V and J ends lost 8 bases and 4 bases respectively, with 15 bases between them. In germline, CDR1 is MNHNS, CDR2 SASEGT. The CDR3 consists of 14 residues.

This clonotype appeared a few times. This chain uses TRBV29-1 with TRBJ2-3; 7 nucleotides match TRBD1. V was pared by 4 bases and J by 0 bases, with 16 bases of the junction left unmatched. Germline values: CDR1 SQVTM, CDR2 ANQGSEA. The CDR3 loop spans 18 amino acids. The CDR3 here is CSVGIPTGAVGSTDTQYF. The DNA of the CDR3 is TGCAGCGTTGGGATCCCTACAGGGGCAGTAGGTAGCACAGATACGCAGTATTTT.